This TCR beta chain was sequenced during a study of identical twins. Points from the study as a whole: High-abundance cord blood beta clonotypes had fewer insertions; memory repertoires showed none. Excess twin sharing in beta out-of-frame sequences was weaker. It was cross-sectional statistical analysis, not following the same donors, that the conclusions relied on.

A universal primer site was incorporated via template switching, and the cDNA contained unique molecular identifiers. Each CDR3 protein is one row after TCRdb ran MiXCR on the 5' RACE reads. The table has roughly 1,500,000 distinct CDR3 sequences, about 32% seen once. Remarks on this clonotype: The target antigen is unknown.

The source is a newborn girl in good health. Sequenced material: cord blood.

The CDR3 loop is CASSFRQGGAHQPQHF. The DNA of the CDR3 is TGTGCCAGCAGTTTCCGTCAGGGAGGTGCGCATCAGCCCCAGCATTTT. The V call is TRBV12-3 or TRBV12-4, the J call TRBJ1-5; D might be TRBD1 (5 bases). The CDR3 loop spans 16 amino acids. Trimming stripped 3 bases from V and 5 bases from J, with 17 bases between.